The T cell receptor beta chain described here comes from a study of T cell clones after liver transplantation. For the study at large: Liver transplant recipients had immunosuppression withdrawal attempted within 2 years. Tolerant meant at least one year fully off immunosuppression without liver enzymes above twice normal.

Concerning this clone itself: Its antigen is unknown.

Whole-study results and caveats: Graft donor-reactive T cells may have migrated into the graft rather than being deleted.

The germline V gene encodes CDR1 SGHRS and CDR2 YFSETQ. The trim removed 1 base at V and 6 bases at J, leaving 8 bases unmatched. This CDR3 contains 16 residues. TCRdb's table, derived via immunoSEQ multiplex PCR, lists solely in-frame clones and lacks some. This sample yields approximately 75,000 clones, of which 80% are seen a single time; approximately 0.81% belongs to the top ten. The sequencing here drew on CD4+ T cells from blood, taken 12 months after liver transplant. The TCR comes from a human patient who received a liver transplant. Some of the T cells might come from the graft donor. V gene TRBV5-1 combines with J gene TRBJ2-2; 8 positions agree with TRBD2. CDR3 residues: CASSLSLAGMAGELFF. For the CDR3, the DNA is TGCGCCAGCAGCTTGAGTTTAGCGGGAATGGCCGGGGAGCTGTTTTTT.